Below, 28 T cell receptor beta chains from the same sample are listed, as sequenced in a study of cytomegalovirus exposure and HLA in healthy donors. PCR primers comprised 60 Vbeta and 13 Jbeta primers. Only in-frame clones appear in the TCRdb table, and some are missing; sequencing was by immunoSEQ multiplex PCR. The sample includes about 240,000 clones, 80% to 90% of them seen just once. The sequenced sample was PBMCs. The receptors shown here come from a girl between 2 and 10 years old in good health and CMV-seronegative.

This chain uses TRBV2 with TRBJ2-4; 11 bases are a match to TRBD1. In germline, CDR1 is SNHLY, CDR2 FYNNEI. This CDR3 is built from 14 residues. V dropped 6 bases and J dropped 6; count of bases not matched to a gene: 4. In DNA form, the CDR3 reads TGTGCCAGCAGCGGACAGGGGGCGATAAACATTCAGTACTTC. This encodes CASSGQGAINIQYF.

This rearrangement joins TRBV27 to TRBJ1-1, with D perhaps matching TRBD1 (6 bases). The CDR3 runs 14 residues. Germline V gene sequence: CDR1 MNHEY, CDR2 SMNVEV (reference sequence). The V end lost 2 bases, the J end lost 7 bases, and 14 bases lay between the germline ends. The CDR3 DNA follows: TGTGCCAGCAGTTTAAGTAGGAGGACAGTTGAAGCTTTCTTT. Translating gives CASSLSRRTVEAFF.

This rearrangement joins TRBV7-9 to TRBJ1-1, with 8 bases aligning to TRBD1. CDR3 size: 15 residues. Germline V gene sequence: CDR1 SEHNR, CDR2 FQNEAQ (reference sequence). Losses at the gene ends were 5 bases for V and 1 base for J; bases not matched to a gene: 6. CDR3 sequence (DNA): TGTGCCAGCAGCCCCTGGACAGGGACGAACACTGAAGCTTTCTTT. Translating gives CASSPWTGTNTEAFF.

About this clone: An end of the junction does not agree with germline; a read error may underlie this. The V gene is TRBV2, the J gene TRBJ2-3; 7 bases are a match to TRBD1. This CDR3 region has 11 residues. CDR1 is SNHLY, CDR2 FYNNEI, per germline. CDR3 loop: CASTRGHRLHF. CDR3 bases: TGTGCCAGCACGAGGGGGCACAGATTGCATTTT.

The V gene is TRBV19, the J gene TRBJ2-3; D uncertain. This CDR3 has 13 residues. CDR1 and CDR2 from the germline V gene are LNHDA and SQIVND (reference sequence). V lost 7 bases and J lost 0, with 8 bases in between. The CDR3 region has the DNA TGTGCCAGTACGCTGGGCAGCACAGATACGCAGTATTTT. Residues: CASTLGSTDTQYF.

This chain connects TRBV5-1 to TRBJ2-4; D may be TRBD2 (6 bases). Germline-derived CDR1 and CDR2 are SGHRS and YFSETQ. V was trimmed by 0 bases and J by 9 bases, leaving 13 bases between them. The CDR3 length is 14 residues. In DNA form, the CDR3 reads TGCGCCAGCAGCTTGGGGCGGGAAAAAGGCATTCAGTACTTC. Protein product: CASSLGREKGIQYF.

The chain combines TRBV9 with TRBJ2-2, with D tentatively TRBD1 (6 bases). V was shortened by 4 bases and J by 0 bases, with 13 bases between the two germline ends. This CDR3 spans 16 amino acids. Germline CDR1 SGDLS, CDR2 YYNGEE. CDR3 sequence reads: CASSPQGLANTGELFF. CDR3 DNA: TGTGCCAGCAGCCCCCAGGGGCTGGCGAACACCGGGGAGCTGTTTTTT.

The chain carries TRBV29-1 and TRBJ1-2; D may be TRBD1 (5 bases). V was shortened by 4 bases and J by 1 base, with 19 bases between the two germline ends. From germline, CDR1 is SQVTM and CDR2 ANQGSEA. The CDR3 runs 16 residues. This CDR3 is CSVAVVGAGVNYGYTF. CDR3 nucleotide sequence: TGCAGCGTTGCGGTCGTTGGGGCGGGGGTTAACTATGGCTACACCTTC.

The chain couples TRBV10-3 to TRBJ1-2; D is uncertain. The CDR3 length is 13 residues. With 2 bases removed from V and 2 bases from J, the gap between germline ends came to 6 bases. From germline, CDR1 is ENHRY and CDR2 SYGVKD. The CDR3 spells CAISEDINYGYTF. CDR3 coding DNA: TGTGCCATCAGTGAGGACATAAACTATGGCTACACCTTC.

The chain joins TRBV6-1 to TRBJ1-5; no clear D gene. Germline V gene sequence: CDR1 MNHNS, CDR2 SASEGT. The V end was cut by 8 bases, the J end by 0 bases, with 11 bases between. The CDR3 length is 14 residues. DNA of the CDR3: TGTGCCAGCTCCCTTCAGGATAGCAATCAGCCCCAGCATTTT. Its protein product is CASSLQDSNQPQHF.

This chain connects TRBV2 to TRBJ1-4, with 11 bases identical to TRBD1. The CDR3 totals 15 residues. With V trimmed by 8 bases and J by 3 bases, 5 bases remained unmatched. Germline CDR1 SNHLY, CDR2 FYNNEI. Here the CDR3 reads CASRTGGVPNEKLFF. CDR3 bases: TGTGCCAGCCGGACAGGGGGCGTACCTAATGAAAAACTGTTTTTT. The full variable domain, in which reference TRBV2 and TRBJ1-4 provide the parts outside the CDR3, is EPEVTQTPSHQVTQMGQEVILRCVPISNHLYFYWYRQILGQKVEFLVSFYNNEISEKSEIFDDQFSVERPDGSNFTLKIRSTKLEDSAMYFCASRTGGVPNEKLFFGSGTQLSVL.

CDR3 bases: TGTGCCAGCCGGGGATACGGAAACACCATATATTTT. Its protein product is CASRGYGNTIYF. The chain couples TRBV2 to TRBJ1-3; D call uncertain. The CDR3 loop spans 12 amino acids. Germline V gives CDR1 SNHLY, CDR2 FYNNEI. V lost 8 bases and J 4 bases, leaving 9 bases between the germline ends.

This chain connects TRBV9 to TRBJ2-6; 7 bases agree with TRBD2. V trimming: 0 bases; J trimming: 0 bases; junction bases outside the gene matches: 3. Germline loops: CDR1 SGDLS, CDR2 YYNGEE. This CDR3 has 17 amino acids. The CDR3 loop is CASSVGLANSGANVLTF. CDR3 coding DNA: TGTGCCAGCAGCGTAGGACTAGCTAACTCTGGGGCCAACGTCCTGACTTTC.

The V and J genes are TRBV7-3 and TRBJ2-3; possibly TRBD1 for D (6 bases). The CDR3 is 16 amino acids. Trimming took 2 bases from V and 3 from J, leaving 15 bases between them. Per the germline V gene, CDR1 is SGHTA and CDR2 is FQGTGA. CDR3 region: CASSLSGGVRTDTQYF. As DNA, the CDR3 is TGTGCCAGCAGCTTATCTGGGGGCGTAAGAACAGATACGCAGTATTTT.

V and J are TRBV5-1 and TRBJ2-2; no reliable D call. V lost 6 bases, J lost 0 bases, and 6 bases lay in between. The V gene's germline CDR1 is SGHRS and CDR2 YFSETQ. This CDR3 comprises 13 residues. CDR3 sequence: CASTTANTGELFF. DNA of the CDR3: TGCGCCAGCACAACGGCGAACACCGGGGAGCTGTTTTTT.

V usage is TRBV7-9 and J usage is TRBJ2-2; weak D call: TRBD2 (6 bases). Germline V gene sequence: CDR1 SEHNR, CDR2 FQNEAQ (reference sequence). This CDR3 contains 15 residues. Trimming took 7 bases from V and 6 from J, leaving 18 bases between them. CDR3 in amino acids: CASNRLAITSGELFF. The CDR3 nucleotides read TGTGCCAGCAACCGTCTAGCGATTACCTCCGGGGAGCTGTTTTTT.

CDR3 coding DNA: TGCGCCAGCAGTGAGTCGTTAGGGGCCTACGAGCAGTACTTC. Amino acids: CASSESLGAYEQYF. The J gene is TRBJ2-7, the V gene TRBV10-2; D may be TRBD1 (5 bases). The CDR3 loop spans 14 amino acids. Trimming took off 0 bases at V and 2 bases at J, with 8 bases between the two ends. Germline V CDR1 and CDR2: WSHSY, SAAADI.

The rearrangement joins TRBV5-4 to TRBJ2-2; D perhaps matches TRBD2 (6 bases). V dropped 4 bases and J dropped 4 bases, with 8 bases sitting between them. There are 13 residues in the CDR3. Germline V gene data show CDR1 as SGHNT and CDR2 as YYREEE (reference sequence). CDR3 amino acids: CASSPGVTGELFF. DNA for the CDR3: TGTGCCAGCAGCCCGGGGGTCACCGGGGAGCTGTTTTTT.

The chain carries TRBV5-1 and TRBJ1-2, with D possibly matching TRBD1 (5 bases). V lost 4 bases and J 2 bases, leaving 21 bases between the germline ends. Germline V gene sequence: CDR1 SGHRS, CDR2 YFSETQ. This CDR3 comprises 17 residues. This CDR3 reads CASSENGIRAGNYGYTF. The CDR3 DNA sequence: TGCGCCAGCAGCGAGAATGGGATCAGGGCGGGAAACTATGGCTACACCTTC.

The rearrangement uses TRBV5-1 and TRBJ2-7; the D gene is possibly TRBD2 (6 bases). Between the trimmed V and J ends, which lost 4 bases and 5 bases, there was a span of 13 bases. This CDR3 has 13 residues. Per germline, CDR1 SGHRS and CDR2 YFSETQ. CDR3 DNA: TGCGCCAGCAGCACGGACCCGGGGGACGAGCAGTACTTC. Amino acids: CASSTDPGDEQYF.

The chain combines TRBV29-1 with TRBJ1-2; possibly TRBD1 for D (6 bases). CDR3 length equals 13 residues. Trimming pared 3 bases from V and 3 bases from J, leaving 11 bases between. Germline-derived CDR1 and CDR2 are SQVTM and ANQGSEA. The chain's CDR3 is CSVDPGAYYGYTF. CDR3 coding DNA: TGCAGCGTTGACCCAGGGGCTTACTATGGCTACACCTTC.

The chain combines TRBV10-2 with TRBJ2-4, with D tentatively TRBD2 (6 bases). Per the germline V gene, CDR1 is WSHSY and CDR2 is SAAADI. The CDR3 totals 17 residues. V lost 0 bases and J 0 bases, leaving 12 bases between the germline ends. CDR3 amino acids: CASSESAGGAAKNIQYF. The DNA for the CDR3 is TGCGCCAGCAGTGAGTCAGCGGGCGGTGCAGCCAAAAACATTCAGTACTTC.

This clone was seen only a few times. The genes are TRBV5-6 and TRBJ2-3; weak D call: TRBD2 (5 bases). Per germline, CDR1 SGHDT and CDR2 YYEEEE. This CDR3 is 14 amino acids long. V shed 4 bases and J shed 5 bases, with 14 bases lying between them. This CDR3 is CASSQERLIDTQYF. CDR3 in DNA: TGTGCCAGCAGCCAGGAGCGGCTAATAGATACGCAGTATTTT.

The chain uses TRBV25-1 and TRBJ1-2, with D tentatively TRBD1 (5 bases). The CDR3 has 13 residues. Germline assignment: CDR1 MGHDK and CDR2 SYGVNS. V was shortened by 2 bases and J by 8 bases, with 12 bases between the two germline ends. The CDR3 loop is CASSEGGGGGYTF. The CDR3 DNA sequence: TGTGCCAGCAGTGAAGGGGGGGGAGGCGGCTACACCTTC.

For the CDR3, the DNA is TGTGCCAGTAGTAGGGGGGTAGAGACTGAAGCTTTCTTT. It yields the protein CASSRGVETEAFF. The chain uses TRBV19 and TRBJ1-1, with a tentative D call TRBD1 (5 bases). Germline lookup yields CDR1 LNHDA and CDR2 SQIVND (reference sequence). The ends were cut back, 4 bases at V and 5 bases at J, with 11 bases in the middle. The CDR3 has 13 amino acids. Together with reference TRBV19 and TRBJ1-1, the CDR3 gives the full variable domain: DGGITQSPKYLFRKEGQNVTLSCEQNLNHDAMYWYRQDPGQGLRLIYYSQIVNDFQKGDIAEGYSVSREKKESFPLTVTSAQKNPTAFYLCASSRGVETEAFFGQGTRLTVV.

This clone was found once. V usage is TRBV7-9 and J usage is TRBJ1-4; the match to TRBD1 covers 9 bases. Losses at the gene ends were 1 base for V and 3 bases for J; bases not matched to a gene: 0. CDR1 SEHNR and CDR2 FQNEAQ come from the germline V gene (reference sequence). This CDR3 has 15 amino acids. CDR3 loop: CASSLGDRANEKLFF. CDR3 coding DNA: TGTGCCAGCAGCTTAGGGGACAGGGCTAATGAAAAACTGTTTTTT.

This chain connects TRBV7-9 to TRBJ2-1, with D possibly being TRBD2 (6 bases). V was shortened by 2 bases and J by 5 bases, with 13 bases between the two germline ends. The CDR3 consists of 15 residues. Germline-derived CDR1 and CDR2 are SEHNR and FQNEAQ (reference sequence). The CDR3 DNA is TGTGCCAGCAGCTTAATGTTCGGGAGCCACAATGAGCAGTTCTTC. This codes for CASSLMFGSHNEQFF.

The rearrangement joins TRBV6-1 to TRBJ2-3, with TRBD2 as a possible D gene (6 bases). Germline loops: CDR1 MNHNS, CDR2 SASEGT. V was clipped by 5 bases and J by 3 bases, with 12 bases between them. This CDR3 has 14 amino acids. The CDR3 reads CASSPGSRTDTQYF. The CDR3 DNA sequence: TGTGCCAGCAGTCCCGGGAGTAGGACAGATACGCAGTATTTT.